The 25 T cell receptor beta chains below come from one sample, sequenced in a study of TIL therapy for anti-PD-1-resistant metastatic lung cancer. Time point described: pre-treatment sample, taken before nivolumab and TIL therapy. Sequencing used immunoSEQ v3. The repertoire was sequenced with immunoSEQ multiplex PCR; TCRdb's copy has only in-frame clones and lacks some. The sample contains tens of thousands of clones, less than 80% of which appear only once. The sample here was blood, taken at baseline. Receptors were obtained from a man between 65 and 85 years old with non-small cell lung cancer.

Only one count was recorded for this clone. The chain joins TRBV25-1 to TRBJ1-1; D gene uncertain. The germline V gene has CDR1 MGHDK and CDR2 SYGVNS. The V and J ends lost 0 bases and 1 base respectively, with 9 bases between them. This CDR3 has 15 residues. The CDR3: CASSEYGRKNTEAFF. DNA of the CDR3: TGTGCCAGCAGTGAATATGGACGGAAGAACACTGAAGCTTTCTTT.

The CDR3 loop is CASRGDAVNNSPLHF. CDR3 nucleotides: TGTGCCAGCAGAGGGGATGCCGTAAATAATTCACCCCTCCACTTT. The V and J genes are TRBV6-1 and TRBJ1-6; D perhaps matches TRBD1 (5 bases). In germline, CDR1 is MNHNS, CDR2 SASEGT. The CDR3 sequence is 15 residues long. The germline V and J ends were trimmed by 6 bases and 5 bases, with 14 bases remaining between them.

The genes are TRBV28 and TRBJ1-2, with D uncertain. Germline V CDR1 and CDR2: MDHEN, SYDVKM. The V gene lost 4 bases and the J gene lost 2 bases, with 17 bases spanning the gap. The CDR3 has 16 amino acids. The CDR3 DNA follows: TGTGCCAGCAGTTCTCCCCCTCCTACAGAGAACTATGGCTACACCTTC. Its protein is CASSSPPPTENYGYTF.

V and J are TRBV5-6 and TRBJ2-3; D gene ambiguous. This CDR3 is built from 13 residues. CDR1 and CDR2 (germline): SGHDT, YYEEEE. Trimming stripped 3 bases from V and 6 bases from J, with 11 bases between. CDR3 residues: CASSYPNEDTQYF. CDR3 in DNA: TGTGCCAGCAGCTACCCTAACGAGGATACGCAGTATTTT. The whole variable domain, filled in from reference TRBV5-6 and TRBJ2-3, reads DAGVTQSPTHLIKTRGQQVTLRCSPKSGHDTVSWYQQALGQGPQFIFQYYEEEERQRGNFPDRFSGHQFPNYSSELNVNALLLGDSALYLCASSYPNEDTQYFGPGTRLTVL.

This clone was detected only a few times. The rearrangement links TRBV2 to TRBJ2-7, with TRBD1 as a possible D gene (5 bases). V lost 10 bases to trimming and J lost 4 bases, with 20 bases between them. The CDR3 extends over 14 amino acids. Germline CDR1 reads SNHLY; CDR2 reads FYNNEI. The CDR3 is CATKPQDTIYEQYF. The DNA of the CDR3 is TGTGCCACTAAACCCCAGGACACAATATACGAGCAGTACTTC.

The chain couples TRBV19 to TRBJ2-7; 10 nucleotides agree with TRBD1. The CDR3 sequence is 15 residues long. The germline V gene encodes CDR1 LNHDA and CDR2 SQIVND (reference sequence). With V trimmed by 3 bases and J by 1 base, 3 bases remained unmatched. DNA of the CDR3: TGTGCCAGTAGTATCTTGGGACAGGGGTCCTACGAGCAGTACTTC. Residues: CASSILGQGSYEQYF.

This clone was counted a single time. This chain uses TRBV7-7 with TRBJ2-3, with D possibly being TRBD2 (5 bases). The V gene's germline CDR1 is SSHAT and CDR2 FNYEAQ (reference sequence). V dropped 5 bases and J dropped 2 bases, with 11 bases sitting between them. This CDR3 comprises 14 residues. The CDR3 loop is CASSPTSSTDTQYF. DNA for the CDR3: TGTGCCAGCAGCCCCACTAGTTCCACAGATACGCAGTATTTT.

This chain uses TRBV5-4 with TRBJ2-7; TRBD1 or TRBD2 may be the D gene (6 bases each). V dropped 4 bases and J dropped 1 base, with 15 bases sitting between them. Per germline, CDR1 SGHNT and CDR2 YYREEE (reference sequence). The CDR3 is made up of 15 amino acids. In DNA, the CDR3 is TGTGCCAGCAGCAAACAACAGGGAGGTTCCTACGAGCAGTACTTC. It yields the protein CASSKQQGGSYEQYF.

V and J are TRBV2 and TRBJ1-1; D perhaps matches TRBD1 (5 bases). This CDR3 spans 15 amino acids. In germline, CDR1 is SNHLY, CDR2 FYNNEI. Trimming shortened V by 0 bases and J by 3 bases, and 11 bases separated the two germline ends. CDR3 bases: TGTGCCAGCAGTGAAGCGCTTCAGGGCCACACTGAAGCTTTCTTT. Encoded protein: CASSEALQGHTEAFF.

The chain carries TRBV19 and TRBJ1-5, with TRBD1 as a possible D gene (6 bases). V was cut by 3 bases and J by 5 bases, with 14 bases left in between. The CDR3 is 15 residues long. In germline, CDR1 is LNHDA, CDR2 SQIVND (reference sequence). This CDR3 is CASSMARGRDQPQHF. The CDR3 bases are TGTGCCAGTAGTATGGCGAGGGGGAGAGATCAGCCCCAGCATTTT.

This clone was seen just once. The CDR3 region is CASSFTGTSAGYEQYF. For the CDR3, the DNA is TGTGCCAGCAGTTTTACCGGGACTAGCGCGGGCTACGAGCAGTACTTC. The V call is TRBV7-2, the J call TRBJ2-7, with TRBD2 identical over 10 bases. J lost 3 bases, V lost 6 bases, and 11 bases had no gene match. This CDR3 has 16 residues. Per germline, CDR1 SGHTA and CDR2 FQGNSA. Filled out from reference TRBV7-2 and TRBJ2-7, the complete variable domain reads GAGVSQSPSNKVTEKGKDVELRCDPISGHTALYWYRQSLGQGLEFLIYFQGNSAPDKSGLPSDRFSAERTGGSVSTLTIQRTQQEDSAVYLCASSFTGTSAGYEQYFGPGTRLTVT.

The sample holds one count of this clone. The genes are TRBV18 and TRBJ2-7, with 14 bases that match TRBD2. Germline assignment: CDR1 KGHSH and CDR2 LQKENI. With 4 bases clipped from V and 5 bases from J, the junction kept 10 bases outside the gene matches. This CDR3 has 17 residues. The CDR3 DNA is TGTGCCAGCTCACTAGGGACTAGCGGGAGCTGGTACGACGAGCAGTACTTC. It encodes CASSLGTSGSWYDEQYF.

The chain joins TRBV19 to TRBJ1-5; D may be TRBD1 (5 bases). Trimming cost V 8 bases and J 6 bases, with 14 bases left between them. CDR3 length: 13 residues. Per germline, CDR1 LNHDA and CDR2 SQIVND (reference sequence). The CDR3 region has the DNA TGTGCCAGTGGGGCACAGACAATTCAGCCCCAGCATTTT. The encoded protein is CASGAQTIQPQHF. Together with reference TRBV19 and TRBJ1-5, the CDR3 gives the full variable domain: DGGITQSPKYLFRKEGQNVTLSCEQNLNHDAMYWYRQDPGQGLRLIYYSQIVNDFQKGDIAEGYSVSREKKESFPLTVTSAQKNPTAFYLCASGAQTIQPQHFGDGTRLSIL.

The genes are TRBV5-1 and TRBJ2-3; TRBD2 matches at 10 bases. Trimming at V came to 1 base and at J to 1 base, leaving 15 bases not matched to a gene. Germline V CDR1 and CDR2: SGHRS, YFSETQ. The CDR3 length is 20 residues. CDR3 nucleotide sequence: TGCGCCAGCAGCTTGTTGGCGAGCGGGAGGGCCTTGGAAGGCACAGATACGCAGTATTTT. Protein: CASSLLASGRALEGTDTQYF.

The chain employs TRBV7-6 and TRBJ2-7; perhaps TRBD2 as D (7 bases). The CDR3 covers 15 residues. Trimming shortened V by 5 bases and J by 7 bases, and 21 bases separated the two germline ends. CDR1 SGHVS and CDR2 FNYEAQ come from the germline V gene. In nucleotides, the CDR3 is TGTGCCAGCAGCCCCGAAGTGATTGGGAGGGGGGAGCAGTACTTC. Translating it yields CASSPEVIGRGEQYF.

The chain has TRBV11-3 and TRBJ2-4; D may be TRBD2 (6 bases). The CDR3 has 13 amino acids. Germline CDR1 is SGHNT and CDR2 is YENEEA. The V gene lost 5 bases and the J gene lost 6 bases, with 11 bases spanning the gap. CDR3 residues: CASSPGLTNIQYF. CDR3 coding DNA: TGTGCCAGCAGCCCCGGACTAACAAACATTCAGTACTTC.

This chain joins TRBV11-3 and TRBJ2-7; D might be TRBD1 (5 bases). This CDR3 spans 15 amino acids. Per germline, CDR1 SGHNT and CDR2 YENEEA. The V gene lost 0 bases and the J gene lost 5 bases, with 14 bases spanning the gap. This chain's CDR3 is CASSLDGAHGDEQYF. For the CDR3, the DNA is TGTGCCAGCAGCTTAGATGGGGCGCATGGTGACGAGCAGTACTTC.

The V gene is TRBV28, the J gene TRBJ2-7; 7 bases are shared with TRBD1. The CDR3 contains 14 residues. The J segment lost 3 bases and the V segment lost 6 bases, leaving 8 bases of the junction unmatched. Germline CDR1 and CDR2: MDHEN and SYDVKM. CDR3 region: CASRRQGSSYEQYF. CDR3 nucleotides: TGTGCCAGCAGGAGACAGGGAAGTAGCTACGAGCAGTACTTC.

V gene TRBV5-1 combines with J gene TRBJ1-2; D gene ambiguous. V was cut by 3 bases and J by 3 bases, with 15 bases left in between. This CDR3 is 15 amino acids long. Germline V gene sequence: CDR1 SGHRS, CDR2 YFSETQ. The CDR3 bases are TGCGCCAGCAGCTCGGGTGGCGGGCCCTACTATGGCTACACCTTC. Translated: CASSSGGGPYYGYTF.

The rearrangement joins TRBV28 to TRBJ1-2; 11 nucleotides agree with TRBD1. This CDR3 contains 14 residues. J was trimmed by 4 bases and V by 6 bases; bases with no gene match: 4. The germline V gene has CDR1 MDHEN and CDR2 SYDVKM. CDR3 in DNA: TGTGCCAGCAGGCCCGGGACAGGGGGCTATGGCTACACCTTC. This gives the protein CASRPGTGGYGYTF.

This chain links TRBV7-2 with TRBJ2-7, with D maybe TRBD1 (6 bases). CDR1 and CDR2 (germline): SGHTA, FQGNSA. The V and J ends lost 4 bases and 5 bases respectively, with 12 bases between them. The CDR3 is made up of 13 amino acids. As DNA, the CDR3 is TGTGCCAGCAGCTCTACAGGGATCCACGAGCAGTACTTC. Amino acid sequence: CASSSTGIHEQYF.

This chain joins TRBV28 and TRBJ2-7; D is possibly TRBD2 (6 bases). Trimming removed 8 bases at V and 2 bases at J, with 19 bases between. Germline CDR1 and CDR2: MDHEN and SYDVKM. CDR3 length: 15 amino acids. The CDR3 region has the DNA TGTGCCAGCCGCGATTCGGGGACGGGGGCCTACGAGCAGTACTTC. Amino acids: CASRDSGTGAYEQYF.

This clone has only a few counts. The V and J genes are TRBV9 and TRBJ2-1; perhaps TRBD1 as D (6 bases). CDR3 length: 16 residues. Germline CDR1 reads SGDLS; CDR2 reads YYNGEE. Trimming cost V 2 bases and J 0 bases, with 12 bases left between them. The CDR3 here is CASSVGEGGSYNEQFF. CDR3 in DNA: TGTGCCAGCAGCGTGGGGGAAGGGGGCTCCTACAATGAGCAGTTCTTC.

CDR3 DNA sequence: TGCGCCAGCAGCTTACAAGGGACAGCGTACGAGCAGTACTTC. This sequence encodes CASSLQGTAYEQYF. The rearrangement uses TRBV5-1 and TRBJ2-7; 7 bases line up with TRBD1. V lost 2 bases and J lost 4; bases outside the gene matches: 6. This CDR3 region has 14 residues. Germline V gene sequence: CDR1 SGHRS, CDR2 YFSETQ.

This chain uses TRBV28 with TRBJ1-5, with D tentatively TRBD1 (5 bases). The CDR3 loop spans 15 amino acids. CDR1 and CDR2 (germline): MDHEN, SYDVKM. Trimming pared 6 bases from V and 1 base from J, leaving 13 bases between. This chain's CDR3 is CASRYRDPSNQPQHF. CDR3 nucleotides: TGTGCCAGCAGGTACCGGGACCCGAGCAATCAGCCCCAGCATTTT. Drawing the rest from reference TRBV28 and TRBJ1-5, the complete variable domain is DVKVTQSSRYLVKRTGEKVFLECVQDMDHENMFWYRQDPGLGLRLIYFSYDVKMKEKGDIPEGYSVSREKKERFSLILESASTNQTSMYLCASRYRDPSNQPQHFGDGTRLSIL.